The source of this TCR beta chain is a study of OX40 agonist ivuxolimab in advanced cancers. Across the whole study: Six ivuxolimab dose levels, 0.01 to 10 mg/kg, were given intravenously every 2 weeks.

Of note for this clone: One end of the junction does not line up with germline, which may come from a read error.

TCRdb's table, derived via immunoSEQ multiplex PCR, lists solely in-frame clones and lacks some. This repertoire shows fewer than 20,000 clones, more than 75% found once; its top ten account for approximately 14%. The CDR3 contains 13 residues. Germline CDR1 and CDR2: SGHNT and YYREEE (reference sequence). The chain recombines TRBV5-4 with TRBJ2-2; unclear D gene. The clonotype comes from an adult with an advanced solid tumor such as melanoma, head and neck, liver or kidney cancer. Sequences were derived from CD4+ or CD8+ T cells sorted from blood, sampled in a trial of the OX40 agonist ivuxolimab. CDR3 DNA: TGTGCCGGCAGCTGGGAGAACACCGGGGAGCTGTTTTTT. This encodes CAGSWENTGELFF.